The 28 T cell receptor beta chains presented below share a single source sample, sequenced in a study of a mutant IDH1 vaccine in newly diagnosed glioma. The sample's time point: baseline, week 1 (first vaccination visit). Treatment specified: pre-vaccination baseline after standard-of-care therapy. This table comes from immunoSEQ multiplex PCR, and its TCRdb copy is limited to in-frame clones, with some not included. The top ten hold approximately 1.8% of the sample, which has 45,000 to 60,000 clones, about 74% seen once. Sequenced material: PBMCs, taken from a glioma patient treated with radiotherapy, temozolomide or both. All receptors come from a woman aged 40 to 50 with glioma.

The DNA of the CDR3 is TGTGCCAGCAGTCGAACAGGGGGGGGTAGACATGGCTACACCTTC. Translating gives CASSRTGGGRHGYTF. The J gene is TRBJ1-2, the V gene TRBV9; 8 nucleotides agree with TRBD1. CDR1 and CDR2 from the germline V gene are SGDLS and YYNGEE. Trimming cost V 5 bases and J 6 bases; bases outside gene matches: 12. The CDR3 has 15 residues. Based on the CDR3 plus reference TRBV9 and TRBJ1-2, the full variable domain is DSGVTQTPKHLITATGQRVTLRCSPRSGDLSVYWYQQSLDQGLQFLIQYYNGEERAKGNILERFSAQQFPDLHSELNLSSLELGDSALYFCASSRTGGGRHGYTFGSGTRLTVV.

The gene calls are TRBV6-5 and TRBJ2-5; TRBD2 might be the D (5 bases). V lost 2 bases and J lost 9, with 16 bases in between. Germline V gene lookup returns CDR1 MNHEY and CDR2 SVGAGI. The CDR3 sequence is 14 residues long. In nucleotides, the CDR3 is TGTGCCAGCAGTTACCGGGAAGAGGTCGGGGCCCAGTACTTC. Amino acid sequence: CASSYREEVGAQYF.

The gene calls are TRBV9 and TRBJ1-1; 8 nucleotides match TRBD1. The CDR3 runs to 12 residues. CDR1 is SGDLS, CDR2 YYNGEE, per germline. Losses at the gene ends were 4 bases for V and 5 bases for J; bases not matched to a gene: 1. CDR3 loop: CASSRTGTEAFF. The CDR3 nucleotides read TGTGCCAGCAGCCGGACAGGGACTGAAGCTTTCTTT.

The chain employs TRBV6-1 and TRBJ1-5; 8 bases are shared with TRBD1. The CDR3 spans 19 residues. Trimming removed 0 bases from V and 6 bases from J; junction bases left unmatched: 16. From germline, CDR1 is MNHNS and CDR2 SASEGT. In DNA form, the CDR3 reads TGTGCCAGCAGTGAAGCGCTTTTTTGGGGGCAGGGGGCCGGTCAGCCCCAGCATTTT. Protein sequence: CASSEALFWGQGAGQPQHF.

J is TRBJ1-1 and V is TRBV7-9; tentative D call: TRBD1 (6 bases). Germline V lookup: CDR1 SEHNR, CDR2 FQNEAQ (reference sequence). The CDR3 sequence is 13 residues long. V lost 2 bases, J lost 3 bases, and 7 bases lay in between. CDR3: CASSLRGDTEAFF. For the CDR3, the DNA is TGTGCCAGCAGCTTAAGGGGGGACACTGAAGCTTTCTTT.

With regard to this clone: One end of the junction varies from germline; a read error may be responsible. DNA for the CDR3: TGTGCCAGCACCTTGAAACTTGACAGGGGTACAGGCTACACCTTC. It is translated as CASTLKLDRGTGYTF. The chain links TRBV5-4 to TRBJ1-2, with 8 bases matching TRBD1. CDR3 length equals 15 residues. The germline gives CDR1 SGHNT, CDR2 YYREEE (reference sequence).

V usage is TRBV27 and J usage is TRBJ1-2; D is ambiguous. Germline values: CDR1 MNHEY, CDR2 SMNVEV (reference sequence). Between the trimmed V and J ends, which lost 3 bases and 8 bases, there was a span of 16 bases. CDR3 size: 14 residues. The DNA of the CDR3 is TGTGCCAGCAGTTTTGGAGGCCCGCTTAGGGGCTACACCTTC. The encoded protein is CASSFGGPLRGYTF.

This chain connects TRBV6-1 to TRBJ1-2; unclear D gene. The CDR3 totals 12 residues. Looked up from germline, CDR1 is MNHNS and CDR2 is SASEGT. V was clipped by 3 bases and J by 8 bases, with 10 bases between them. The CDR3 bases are TGTGCCAGCAGTGATTACCTGGGGGGCTACACCTTC. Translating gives CASSDYLGGYTF.

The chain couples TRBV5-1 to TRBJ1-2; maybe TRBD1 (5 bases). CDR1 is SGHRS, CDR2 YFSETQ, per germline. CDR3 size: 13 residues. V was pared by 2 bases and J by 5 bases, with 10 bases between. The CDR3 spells CASSFEEGYGYTF. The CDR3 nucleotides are TGCGCCAGCAGCTTCGAGGAGGGGTATGGCTACACCTTC.

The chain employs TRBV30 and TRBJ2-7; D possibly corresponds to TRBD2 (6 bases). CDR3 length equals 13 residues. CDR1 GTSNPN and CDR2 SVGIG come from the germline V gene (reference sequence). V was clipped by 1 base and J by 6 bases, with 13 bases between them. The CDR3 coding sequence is TGTGCCTGGAGTGGGGGGGTAACCCTCGAGCAGTACTTC. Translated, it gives CAWSGGVTLEQYF.

In DNA, the CDR3 is TGTGCCAGCAGCTTGGGGACAGGGGGTCACACCTTC. Translation: CASSLGTGGHTF. The chain employs TRBV5-5 and TRBJ1-2; TRBD1 matches 10 bases. From germline, CDR1 is SGHKS and CDR2 YYEKEE (reference sequence). After removal of 0 bases from V and 12 bases from J, the junction contained 2 bases not matched to a gene. This CDR3 is built from 12 residues. Variable domain in full (rest from reference TRBV5-5 and TRBJ1-2): DAGVTQSPTHLIKTRGQQVTLRCSPISGHKSVSWYQQVLGQGPQFIFQYYEKEERGRGNFPDRFSARQFPNYSSELNVNALLLGDSALYLCASSLGTGGHTFGSGTRLTVV.

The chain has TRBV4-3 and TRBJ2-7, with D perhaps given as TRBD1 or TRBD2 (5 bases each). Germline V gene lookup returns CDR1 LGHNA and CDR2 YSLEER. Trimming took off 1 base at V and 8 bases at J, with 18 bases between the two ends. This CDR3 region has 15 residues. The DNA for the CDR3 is TGCGCCAGCAGCCAAGGTATCGGGACCGGCATCCAGCAGTACTTC. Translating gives CASSQGIGTGIQQYF.

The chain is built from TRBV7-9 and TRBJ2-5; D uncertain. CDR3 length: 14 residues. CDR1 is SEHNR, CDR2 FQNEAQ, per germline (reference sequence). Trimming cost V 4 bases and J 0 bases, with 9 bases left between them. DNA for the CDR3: TGTGCCAGCAGCTCCACTGGAAACCAAGAGACCCAGTACTTC. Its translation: CASSSTGNQETQYF. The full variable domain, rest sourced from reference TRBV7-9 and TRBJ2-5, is DTGVSQNPRHKITKRGQNVTFRCDPISEHNRLYWYRQTLGQGPEFLTYFQNEAQLEKSRLLSDRFSAERPKGSFSTLEIQRTEQGDSAMYLCASSSTGNQETQYFGPGTRLLVL.

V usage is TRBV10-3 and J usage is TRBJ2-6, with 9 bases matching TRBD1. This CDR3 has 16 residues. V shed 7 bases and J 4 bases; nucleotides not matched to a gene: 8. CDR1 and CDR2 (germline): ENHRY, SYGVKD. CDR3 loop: CAITGTGRSGANVLTF. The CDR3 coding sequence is TGTGCCATCACTGGGACAGGGCGTTCGGGGGCCAACGTCCTGACTTTC.

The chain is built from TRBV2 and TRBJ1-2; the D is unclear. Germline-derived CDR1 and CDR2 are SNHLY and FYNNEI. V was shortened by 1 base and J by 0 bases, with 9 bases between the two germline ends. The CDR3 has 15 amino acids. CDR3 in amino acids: CASSEGAGPNYGYTF. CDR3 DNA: TGTGCCAGCAGTGAAGGGGCAGGACCTAACTATGGCTACACCTTC.

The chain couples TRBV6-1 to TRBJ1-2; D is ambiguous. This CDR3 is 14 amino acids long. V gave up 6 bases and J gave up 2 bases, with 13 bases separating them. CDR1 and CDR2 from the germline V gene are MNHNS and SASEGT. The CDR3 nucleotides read TGTGCCAGCAGGGAGACATTGGAGAACTATGGCTACACCTTC. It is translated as CASRETLENYGYTF.

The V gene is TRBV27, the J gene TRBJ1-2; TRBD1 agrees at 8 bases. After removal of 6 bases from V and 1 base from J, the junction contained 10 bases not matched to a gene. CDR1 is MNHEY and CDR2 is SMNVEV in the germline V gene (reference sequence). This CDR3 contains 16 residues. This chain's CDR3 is CASRAMSRGLNYGYTF. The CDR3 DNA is TGTGCCAGCAGGGCAATGAGCAGGGGGCTTAACTATGGCTACACCTTC.

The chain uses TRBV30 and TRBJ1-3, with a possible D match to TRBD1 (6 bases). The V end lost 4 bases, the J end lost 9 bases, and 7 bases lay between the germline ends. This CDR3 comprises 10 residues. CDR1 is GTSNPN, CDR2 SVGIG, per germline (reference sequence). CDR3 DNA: TGTGCCTGGAAAGGGGGCACCATATATTTT. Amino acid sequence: CAWKGGTIYF.

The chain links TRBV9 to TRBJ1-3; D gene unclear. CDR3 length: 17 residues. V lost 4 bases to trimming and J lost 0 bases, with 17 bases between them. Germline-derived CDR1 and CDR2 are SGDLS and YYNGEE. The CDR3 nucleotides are TGTGCCAGCAGCCTCCAGCCGGGTTCGACCTCTGGAAACACCATATATTTT. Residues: CASSLQPGSTSGNTIYF.

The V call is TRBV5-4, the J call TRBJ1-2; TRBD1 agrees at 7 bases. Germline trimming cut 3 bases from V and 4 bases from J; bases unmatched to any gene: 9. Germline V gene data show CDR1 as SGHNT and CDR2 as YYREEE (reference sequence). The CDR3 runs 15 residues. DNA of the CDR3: TGTGCCAGCAGCTCGAAACCGGGACAGCTCTATGGCTACACCTTC. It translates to CASSSKPGQLYGYTF.

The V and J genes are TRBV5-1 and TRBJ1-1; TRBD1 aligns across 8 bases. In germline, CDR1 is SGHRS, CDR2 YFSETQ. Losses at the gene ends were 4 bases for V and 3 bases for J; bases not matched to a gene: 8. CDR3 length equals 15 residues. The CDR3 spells CASSLDRGADTEAFF. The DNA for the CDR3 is TGCGCCAGCAGCCTAGACAGGGGAGCGGACACTGAAGCTTTCTTT.

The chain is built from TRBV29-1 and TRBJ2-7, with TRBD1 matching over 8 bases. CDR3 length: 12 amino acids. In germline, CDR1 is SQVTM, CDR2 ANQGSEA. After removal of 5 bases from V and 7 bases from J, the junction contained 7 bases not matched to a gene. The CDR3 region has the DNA TGCAGCGTTATGGACAGGGCCGCGGAGCAGTACTTC. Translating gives CSVMDRAAEQYF.

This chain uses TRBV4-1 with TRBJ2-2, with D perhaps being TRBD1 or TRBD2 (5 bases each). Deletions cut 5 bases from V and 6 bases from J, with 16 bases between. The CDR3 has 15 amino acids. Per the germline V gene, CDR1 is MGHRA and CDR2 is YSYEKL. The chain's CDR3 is CASSLLEWGSGELFF. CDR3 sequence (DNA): TGCGCCAGCAGCTTACTGGAGTGGGGGTCCGGGGAGCTGTTTTTT.

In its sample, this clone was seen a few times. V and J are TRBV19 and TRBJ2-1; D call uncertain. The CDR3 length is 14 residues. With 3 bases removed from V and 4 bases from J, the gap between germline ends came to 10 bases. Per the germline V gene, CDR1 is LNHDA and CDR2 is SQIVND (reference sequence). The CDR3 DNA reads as TGTGCCAGTAGTATGATTCAGGATTACAATGAGCAGTTCTTC. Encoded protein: CASSMIQDYNEQFF. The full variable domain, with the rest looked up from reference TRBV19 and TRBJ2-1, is DGGITQSPKYLFRKEGQNVTLSCEQNLNHDAMYWYRQDPGQGLRLIYYSQIVNDFQKGDIAEGYSVSREKKESFPLTVTSAQKNPTAFYLCASSMIQDYNEQFFGPGTRLTVL.

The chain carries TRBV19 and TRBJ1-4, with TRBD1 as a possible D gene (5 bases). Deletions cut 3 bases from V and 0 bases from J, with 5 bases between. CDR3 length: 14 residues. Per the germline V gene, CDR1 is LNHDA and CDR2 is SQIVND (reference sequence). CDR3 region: CASSIRATNEKLFF. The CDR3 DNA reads TGTGCCAGTAGTATCAGGGCAACTAATGAAAAACTGTTTTTT.

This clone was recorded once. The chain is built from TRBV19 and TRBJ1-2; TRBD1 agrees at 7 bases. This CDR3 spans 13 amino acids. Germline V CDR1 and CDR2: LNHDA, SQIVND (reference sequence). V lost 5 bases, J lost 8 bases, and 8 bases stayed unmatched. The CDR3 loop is CASSPSGQQGYTF. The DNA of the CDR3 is TGTGCCAGTAGTCCCTCGGGACAGCAAGGCTACACCTTC.

The CDR3 DNA is TGTGCCAGCAGCGTAGGGTCGGGGGGGTACACCGGGGAGCTGTTTTTT. It codes for CASSVGSGGYTGELFF. This sequence joins TRBV9 and TRBJ2-2, with TRBD2 identical over 8 bases. The trim removed 0 bases at V and 3 bases at J, leaving 4 bases unmatched. Germline CDR1 is SGDLS and CDR2 is YYNGEE. The CDR3 totals 16 residues.

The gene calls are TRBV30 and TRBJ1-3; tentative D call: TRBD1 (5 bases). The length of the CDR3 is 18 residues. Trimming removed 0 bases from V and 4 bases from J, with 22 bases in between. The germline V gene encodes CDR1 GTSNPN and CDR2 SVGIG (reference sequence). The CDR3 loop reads CAWSVGAGIVWAGNTIYF. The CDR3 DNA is TGTGCCTGGAGTGTTGGAGCAGGGATTGTTTGGGCGGGAAACACCATATATTTT.